This T cell receptor beta chain derives from a study of naive and memory T cell subsets (dated by TCRdb to 2015 to 2018). Context from the whole study: An open-source, UMI-based TCR alpha and beta sequencing pipeline was applied to sorted naive and memory peripheral blood T cell subsets. The results of the functional CMV T cell responses matched the IgG serology results in every case. RNA was DNase-treated and reverse transcribed with TCR constant-region primers, mostly using SuperScript III.

This clonotype was counted only a few times. Its antigen is unknown. It has no much larger one-base neighbor in the sample; base qualities were not kept. A distance of 9 bases separates the germline ends of V and J, which lose 7 bases and 2 bases respectively. The CDR3, cysteine through phenylalanine, is 12 amino acids long. Of all the DNA, just the CDR3 is kept, 36 bases in frame from base 1. In the germline V gene (reference sequence), CDR1 corresponds to SEHNR and CDR2 to FQNEAQ. Study-level results and caveats: The repertoire findings for the naive and memory subsets could not be validated against a ground truth because none was available. After error correction, only a single occurrence was seen for over 95% of naive TCR sequences, so much steeper abundance distributions were produced than in memory subsets. A clonotype was defined as a single alpha or beta chain sequence rather than as a paired alpha/beta receptor. RNA-based TCR counts may be influenced by expression changes linked to T cell activation and differentiation. The abundance of TCRs followed a power law with an exponent that differed between naive and memory subsets yet stayed consistent across the three individuals. In both CD4 and CD8 cells, going from naive through CM, EM and EMRA, the Gini index went up while Shannon and inverse Simpson diversity went down. A few larger clonotypes were present in naive repertoires, particularly the CD8 repertoires, and these clonotypes were possibly memory cells re-expressing CD45RA.

Library preparation used UMI-ligation and nested PCR. An equimolar mix of two oligonucleotides covering both TRBC1 and TRBC2 was used as the beta constant-region primer. The ligated cDNA went through four rounds of PCR with nested alpha and beta constant-region primers together with the SP2 primer. A single-stranded oligonucleotide carrying the SP2 primer and a 12-nucleotide UMI was ligated to the 3' end of the cDNA by T4 RNA ligase 1. The ligation reaction was kept at 16 degrees C for about 20-25 hours. PCR2 was usually performed as a SYBR Green qPCR and halted at a preset threshold so that over-amplification would not occur. All purifications after the first were performed with Agencourt AMPure XP magnetic beads. Library quantification was done by Qubit, followed by a TapeStation check on which the main peak was expected at around 650 bp. The pooled libraries were sequenced on an Illumina MiSeq using v2 2x251 paired-end kits, which usually yielded 1-2 million reads per sample. Each sample library was pooled at approximately 3.7 nM, and roughly 5-7.5% PhiX was included to improve cluster recognition. Per the source publication's procedure: Using tag matching that tolerated one base-pair mismatch, Decombinator assigned V and J genes to FASTQ reads that had been processed by Demultiplexor. UMIs were used by Collapsinator to correct both sequencing errors and frequency errors arising from PCR heterogeneity. CDR3Translator translated TCRs and extracted CDR3s from the conserved cysteine to the FGXG phenylalanine, flagging non-productive sequences. Gini, Shannon entropy and inverse Simpson indices were calculated on repertoires that had been subsampled to equal numbers of UMI-defined TCRs. Within the linear range, a power law was fitted by maximum likelihood to the distributions of clonotype abundance. For one naive CD8 sample, the pipeline and MIGEC produced similar UMI counts, unique TCR numbers and clonal distributions. In one analysis, naive TCRs also found in any memory subset of the same donor were removed from the naive repertoire. The repertoires were searched for around 7,000 CMV-associated CDR3 sequences that had been compiled from VDJdb and a published dataset. Clones were called with MiXCR by TCRdb after fastp trimmed the public reads at Q25, and only in-frame beta chains were retained. Entries are consolidated by CDR3 protein sequence, retaining the most common genes and DNA. TCRdb assigned the V and J calls; the authors' analysis was not used. Present in this sample are 90,000 to 120,000 distinct CDR3 sequences, around 15% of which were seen just once. 2.8% of the sample is in the top ten clones.

From the second PCR step onward, the TCR alpha chain libraries and the TCR beta chain libraries were amplified separately. CMV status of each donor was established by measuring IFNgamma production from CD4+ T cells after fresh PBMCs were stimulated overnight with CMV viral lysate. Using Miltenyi beads, CD4 T cells were first positively selected, and CD8 T cells were then positively selected from the CD4-negative fraction. After staining for CD3, CD4, CD8, CD45RA, CD27 and a live/dead dye, cells were sorted on a BD Aria II into four subsets based on CD45RA and CD27. A few healthy volunteers provided blood, and each donor's sample was split into CD4 and CD8 T cells and then further divided into four differentiation subsets. Approximately 0.13 L of peripheral blood was drawn per donor, and PBMC were isolated by Ficoll-Paque PLUS density-gradient centrifugation. The sorted cells were lysed in RLT buffer, after which RNA was extracted using a Qiagen RNeasy kit and kept at -80 degrees C.

The specimen sequenced was naive CD8+ T cells from blood. Explained via the paper, the cell subset or site label denotes: naive T cells, CD45RA high CD27+. The receptor was derived from a human donor in good health. The V and J genes are TRBV7-9 and TRBJ2-7, with no reliable assignment of the D segment. CDR3 reads: CASTTPPYEQYF. At the DNA level, the sequence is TGTGCCAGCACCACCCCTCCCTACGAGCAGTACTTC.